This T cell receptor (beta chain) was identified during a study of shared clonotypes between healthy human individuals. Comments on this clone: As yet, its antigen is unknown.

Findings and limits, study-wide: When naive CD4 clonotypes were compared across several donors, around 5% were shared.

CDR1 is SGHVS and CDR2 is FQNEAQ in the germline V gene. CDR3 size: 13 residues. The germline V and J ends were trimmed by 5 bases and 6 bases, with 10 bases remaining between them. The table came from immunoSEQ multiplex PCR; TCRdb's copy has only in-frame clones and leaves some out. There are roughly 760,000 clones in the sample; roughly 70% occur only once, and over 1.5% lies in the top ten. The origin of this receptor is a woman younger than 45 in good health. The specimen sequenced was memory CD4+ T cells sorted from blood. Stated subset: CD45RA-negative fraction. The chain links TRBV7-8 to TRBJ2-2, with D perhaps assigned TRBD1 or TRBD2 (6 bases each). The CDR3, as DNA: TGTGCCAGCAGCCAGAGGGGGGCCGGGGAGCTGTTTTTT. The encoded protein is CASSQRGAGELFF.